This TCR beta chain was documented in a study of patients and donors after allogeneic stem cell transplantation. TCRdb analysed the RT-PCR reads with MiXCR anew, one entry per CDR3 protein. The sample has approximately 250,000 distinct CDR3 sequences; roughly 13% are singletons. The germline CDR1 and CDR2 sequences are LNHNV and YYDKDF (reference sequence). V was clipped by 5 bases and J by 2 bases, with 10 bases between them. The CDR3 is 14 amino acids. V is TRBV15 and J is TRBJ1-3; D not certain. Sequences were obtained from blood, either unsorted or a sorted T cell fraction (not recorded which). The sequence came from a human donor who was either an allogeneic HSCT recipient or a stem cell or donor lymphocyte infusion donor (not recorded which). It is not recorded whose cells these are; they may come from a transplant donor. The CDR3 DNA reads as TGTGCCACCAGCGGATTTGGGACTGGAAACACCATATATTTT. Its protein product is CATSGFGTGNTIYF.